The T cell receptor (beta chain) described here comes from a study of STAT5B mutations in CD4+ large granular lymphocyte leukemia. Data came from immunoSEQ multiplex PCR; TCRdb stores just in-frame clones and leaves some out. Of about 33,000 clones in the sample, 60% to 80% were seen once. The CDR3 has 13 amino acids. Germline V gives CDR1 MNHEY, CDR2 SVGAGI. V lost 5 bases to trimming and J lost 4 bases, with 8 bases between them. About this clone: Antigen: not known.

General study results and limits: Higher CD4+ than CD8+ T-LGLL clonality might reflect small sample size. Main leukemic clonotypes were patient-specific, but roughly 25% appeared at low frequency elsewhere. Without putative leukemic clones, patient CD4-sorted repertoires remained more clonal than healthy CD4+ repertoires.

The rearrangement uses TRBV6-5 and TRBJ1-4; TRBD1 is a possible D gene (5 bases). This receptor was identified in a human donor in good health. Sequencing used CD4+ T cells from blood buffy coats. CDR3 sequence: CASSLGRNEKLFF. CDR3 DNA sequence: TGTGCCAGCAGTCTGGGACGTAATGAAAAACTGTTTTTT.